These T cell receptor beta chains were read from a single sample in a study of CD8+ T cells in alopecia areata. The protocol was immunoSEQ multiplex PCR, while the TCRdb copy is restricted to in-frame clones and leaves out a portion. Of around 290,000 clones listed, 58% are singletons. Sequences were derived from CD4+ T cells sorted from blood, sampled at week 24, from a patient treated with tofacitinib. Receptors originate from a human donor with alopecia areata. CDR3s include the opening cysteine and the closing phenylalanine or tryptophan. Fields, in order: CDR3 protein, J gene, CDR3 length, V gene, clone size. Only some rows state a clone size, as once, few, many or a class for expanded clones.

CDR3: CSATRQGSYTF; J: TRBJ1-2; length: 11; V: TRBV20-1; size: .
CDR3: CASSEGGTGHTGELFF; J: TRBJ2-2; length: 16; V: TRBV2; size: few
CDR3: CASSPPSGGYTF; J: TRBJ1-2; length: 12; V: TRBV18; size: .
CDR3: CASSQSRDQPQHF; J: TRBJ1-5; length: 13; V: TRBV23-1; size: few
CDR3: CSVESGGSFSFSTDTQYF; J: TRBJ2-3; length: 18; V: TRBV29-1; size: .
CDR3: CAWATTSPYGYTF; J: TRBJ1-2; length: 13; V: TRBV30; size: .
CDR3: CASSTRTSFYTGELFF; J: TRBJ2-2; length: 16; V: TRBV7-2; size: .
CDR3: CASSQDSRGSPLHF; J: TRBJ1-6; length: 14; V: TRBV2; size: .
CDR3: CASSESLGTQYF; J: TRBJ2-5; length: 12; V: TRBV2; size: .
CDR3: CASRYTSGGNEQFF; J: TRBJ2-1; length: 14; V: TRBV5-1; size: .
CDR3: CASSMGALETQYF; J: TRBJ2-5; length: 13; V: TRBV19; size: .
CDR3: CASSLPGKGSSYNEQFF; J: TRBJ2-1; length: 17; V: TRBV5-4; size: few
CDR3: CASSSGTAYNSPLHF; J: TRBJ1-6; length: 15; V: TRBV7-2; size: few
CDR3: CSALDRREQYF; J: TRBJ2-7; length: 11; V: TRBV20-1; size: .
CDR3: CASSTEETQYF; J: TRBJ2-5; length: 11; V: TRBV5-4; size: .
CDR3: CASIGPGEPLHF; J: TRBJ1-6; length: 12; V: TRBV19; size: .
CDR3: CASSARTGVKADTQYF; J: TRBJ2-3; length: 16; V: TRBV5-4; size: few
CDR3: CASSVGTSQNEQFF; J: TRBJ2-1; length: 14; V: TRBV9; size: .
CDR3: CASSLDPSGGNNEQFF; J: TRBJ2-1; length: 16; V: TRBV5-1; size: .
CDR3: CATSSMTSGVNTQYF; J: TRBJ2-3; length: 15; V: TRBV15; size: few
CDR3: CATAAYNEQFF; J: TRBJ2-1; length: 11; V: TRBV15; size: .
CDR3: CASSLGTEYGYTF; J: TRBJ1-2; length: 13; V: TRBV7-9; size: .
CDR3: CASSQDPESYNEQFF; J: TRBJ2-1; length: 15; V: TRBV4-1; size: .
CDR3: CSGGLDYGYTF; J: TRBJ1-2; length: 11; V: TRBV29-1; size: .
CDR3: CATSRVIRDTQYF; J: TRBJ2-3; length: 13; V: TRBV15; size: few
CDR3: CASSPSGETQYF; J: TRBJ2-5; length: 12; V: TRBV5-1; size: .
CDR3: CASSLQGSNQPQHF; J: TRBJ1-5; length: 14; V: TRBV5-1; size: few
CDR3: CASSRGQGTNSEQYF; J: TRBJ2-7; length: 15; V: TRBV4-1; size: few
CDR3: CASSLKRTDTQYF; J: TRBJ2-3; length: 13; V: TRBV27; size: .
CDR3: CASSKGGGGTDTQYF; J: TRBJ2-3; length: 15; V: TRBV19; size: few
CDR3: CAWDGLAGGTDTQYF; J: TRBJ2-3; length: 15; V: TRBV30; size: .
CDR3: CASRSTAREQYF; J: TRBJ2-7; length: 12; V: TRBV28; size: .
CDR3: CSVDLGLAGGGQFF; J: TRBJ2-1; length: 14; V: TRBV29-1; size: few
CDR3: CASFRYEKLFF; J: TRBJ1-4; length: 11; V: TRBV2; size: .
CDR3: CASSQRLSETQYF; J: TRBJ2-5; length: 13; V: TRBV21-1; size: .
CDR3: CATDPTPFLETQYF; J: TRBJ2-5; length: 14; V: TRBV7-9; size: .
CDR3: CASRPTGAQETQYF; J: TRBJ2-5; length: 14; V: TRBV11-2; size: few
CDR3: CASSPQLAGASYEQYF; J: TRBJ2-7; length: 16; V: TRBV4-3; size: .
CDR3: CATSREGSANTGELFF; J: TRBJ2-2; length: 16; V: TRBV15; size: .
CDR3: CASSRGTGEVNTGELFF; J: TRBJ2-2; length: 17; V: TRBV28; size: .
CDR3: CASSPTSGVQETQYF; J: TRBJ2-5; length: 15; V: TRBV5-1; size: .
CDR3: CASSVDRSAIGANVLTF; J: TRBJ2-6; length: 17; V: TRBV9; size: .
CDR3: CASMGSVNQPQHF; J: TRBJ1-5; length: 13; V: TRBV2; size: few
CDR3: CASRPGGGNQPQHF; J: TRBJ1-5; length: 14; V: TRBV7-9; size: few
CDR3: CASSLGPDYEQYF; J: TRBJ2-7; length: 13; V: TRBV7-6; size: once
CDR3: CADAVTEAFF; J: TRBJ1-1; length: 10; V: TRBV2; size: few
CDR3: CASTARGAIYEQYF; J: TRBJ2-7; length: 14; V: TRBV7-2; size: few
CDR3: CASSVGVGLGGNTIYF; J: TRBJ1-3; length: 16; V: TRBV9; size: .
CDR3: CASSQSRGGQDTQYF; J: TRBJ2-3; length: 15; V: TRBV4-1; size: .
CDR3: CASTRAGVSDTEAFF; J: TRBJ1-1; length: 15; V: TRBV6-5; size: .
CDR3: CSVLWRGTEAFF; J: TRBJ1-1; length: 12; V: TRBV29-1; size: .
CDR3: CASSQDPVIEETQYF; J: TRBJ2-5; length: 15; V: TRBV4-3; size: .
CDR3: CASSLIQGAFYNEQFF; J: TRBJ2-1; length: 16; V: TRBV7-2; size: .
CDR3: CASSEGWGRQPQHF; J: TRBJ1-5; length: 14; V: TRBV10-3; size: .
CDR3: CSVERGTGAYEQYF; J: TRBJ2-7; length: 14; V: TRBV29-1; size: .
CDR3: CAWSGDRSYEQYF; J: TRBJ2-7; length: 13; V: TRBV30; size: .
CDR3: CASSQGWTGGYEQYF; J: TRBJ2-7; length: 15; V: TRBV4-1; size: .